A selection of T cell receptor beta chains follows, all from one sample in a study of blood T cell repertoires in COVID-19. TCRdb's copy holds only in-frame clones and misses some; the assay was immunoSEQ multiplex PCR. The profile covers approximately 450,000 clones, with around 89% appearing a single time and 1.1% taken by the ten largest. Sequencing was carried out using PBMCs or T cells enriched from blood (not recorded which). All receptors derive from a man aged 30 to 39 who had recovered from COVID-19. Both conserved end residues are part of each CDR3.

CDR3aa | j_gene | v_gene
CASSFAGLASGANVLTF | TRBJ2-6 | TRBV27
CSVPGRDPDTQYF | TRBJ2-3 | TRBV29-1
CSVAAGDYGYTF | TRBJ1-2 | TRBV29-1
CASSLFGTTYEQYF | TRBJ2-7 | TRBV7-3
CASTQGEGGEQFF | TRBJ2-1 | TRBV12-3/TRBV12-4
CASSQGLAGLFQETQYF | TRBJ2-5 | TRBV18
CASSKAGGEEQYF | TRBJ2-7 | TRBV5-6
CASSKGQGGSDTIYF | TRBJ1-3 | TRBV13
CASSRLAGGSSYEQYF | TRBJ2-7 | TRBV18
CASSEDEWTSEESHQETQYF | TRBJ2-5 | TRBV19
CASSLDIYTEAFF | TRBJ1-1 | TRBV6-6
CAISELQGPGYTF | TRBJ1-2 | TRBV10-3
CASSETGGRNQPQHF | TRBJ1-5 | TRBV7-8
CASSTGHSGRAYEQYF | TRBJ2-7 | TRBV11-2
CASSFGGQGKKLFF | TRBJ1-4 | TRBV5-1
CASSPPGQGSTDTQYF | TRBJ2-3 | TRBV18
CVRSPFGQAMNTEAFF | TRBJ1-1 | TRBV5-3
CASSYSLGNYGYTF | TRBJ1-2 | TRBV2
CASSLAGGRGNEQFF | TRBJ2-1 | TRBV11-3
CASSLVALAGGPTGEQYF | TRBJ2-7 | TRBV7-2
CASSQPGTVLTEAFF | TRBJ1-1 | TRBV5-5
CASSQPTQNTEAFF | TRBJ1-1 | TRBV4-1
CASSSIRRTTANYGYTF | TRBJ1-2 | TRBV11-2
CASSGTGRETQYF | TRBJ2-5 | TRBV2
CASSFSGQVYGYTF | TRBJ1-2 | TRBV28
CASSIRVAGELFF | TRBJ2-2 | TRBV12-3/TRBV12-4
CASSVGGQGNPYEQYF | TRBJ2-7 | TRBV9
CASSPGGEGEKLFF | TRBJ1-4 | TRBV7-9
CASSSSTGYSGNTIYF | TRBJ1-3 | TRBV7-9
CASSLGPSGNYEQYF | TRBJ2-7 | TRBV7-9
CATSRGQDIYNEQFF | TRBJ2-1 | TRBV15
CASAHGTAGSGEKLFF | TRBJ1-4 | TRBV12-5
CASSFAGEVAEAFF | TRBJ1-1 | TRBV6-2/TRBV6-3
CASSRDRVGTDTQYF | TRBJ2-3 | TRBV19
CASSARQGPGGQYF | TRBJ2-7 | TRBV5-1
CASSPPRGLAGGGYEQYF | TRBJ2-7 | TRBV7-9
CASSLDRSLHNEQFF | TRBJ2-1 | TRBV7-2
CASSHRGGKETQYF | TRBJ2-5 | TRBV6-2/TRBV6-3
CASSLGVGGADQPQHF | TRBJ1-5 | TRBV7-9
CASSVTATGELFF | TRBJ2-2 | TRBV19
CASSYGTGGYGYTF | TRBJ1-2 | TRBV6-5